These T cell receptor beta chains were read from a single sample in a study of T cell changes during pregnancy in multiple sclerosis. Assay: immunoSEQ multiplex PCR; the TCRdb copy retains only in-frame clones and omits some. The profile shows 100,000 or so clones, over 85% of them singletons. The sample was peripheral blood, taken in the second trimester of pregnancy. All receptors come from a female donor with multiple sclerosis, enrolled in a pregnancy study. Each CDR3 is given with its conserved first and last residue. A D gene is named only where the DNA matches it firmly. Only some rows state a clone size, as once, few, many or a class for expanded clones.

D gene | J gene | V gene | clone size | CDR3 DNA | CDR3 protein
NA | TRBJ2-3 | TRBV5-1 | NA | TGCGCCAGCAGCTTGGCGCTCGACAGGTTCACAGATACGCAGTATTTT | CASSLALDRFTDTQYF
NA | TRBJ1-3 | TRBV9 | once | TGTGCCAGCAGCGACGACACCTCTGGAAACACCATATATTTT | CASSDDTSGNTIYF
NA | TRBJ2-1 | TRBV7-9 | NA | TGTTCGGCTAGGAACTACAATGAGCAGTTCTTC | CSARNYNEQFF
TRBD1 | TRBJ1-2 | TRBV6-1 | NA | TGTGCCAGCAGTGTCGGGACAGGGGTTGTTGGCTACACCTTC | CASSVGTGVVGYTF
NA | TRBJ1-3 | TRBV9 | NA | TGTGCCAGCAGTCTCGGAAACACCATATATTTT | CASSLGNTIYF
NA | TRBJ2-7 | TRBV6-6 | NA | TGTGCCAGCAGCCTCCCAGGGCGCGAGCAGTACTTC | CASSLPGREQYF
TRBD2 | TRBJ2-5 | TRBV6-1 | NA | TGTGCCAGCAGTAAAGGGACTAGCGGGGGGGTCCTGGTGACCCAGTACTTC | CASSKGTSGGVLVTQYF
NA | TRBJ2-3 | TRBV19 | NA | TGTGCCAGTAGTCACTTGTTGGGGCTTCAAGATACGCAGTATTTT | CASSHLLGLQDTQYF
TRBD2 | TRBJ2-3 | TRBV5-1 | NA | TGCGCCAGCAGCCCTCTCAAAGCGGGAGGGCCCCGGGATACGCAGTATTTT | CASSPLKAGGPRDTQYF
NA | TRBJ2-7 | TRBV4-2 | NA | TGTGCCAGCAGCCAAGGCAGGCTACGTCCCTACGAGCAGTACTTC | CASSQGRLRPYEQYF
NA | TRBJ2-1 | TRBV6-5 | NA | TGTGCCAGCCGGAGGACGGACTACAATGAGCAGTTCTTC | CASRRTDYNEQFF
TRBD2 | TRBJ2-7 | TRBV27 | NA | TGTGCCAGCAGGAGACTAGCGGGGTCTCGGGAGCAGTACTTC | CASRRLAGSREQYF
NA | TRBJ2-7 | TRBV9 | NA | TGTGCCAGCAGCGTCTCGGTCACTGGCTACGAGCAGTACTTC | CASSVSVTGYEQYF
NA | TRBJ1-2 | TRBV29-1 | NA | TGCAGCGTTTCGACGGGGGATCGTGGGGACTATGGCTACACCTTC | CSVSTGDRGDYGYTF